The sequence of this T cell receptor (beta chain) was determined in a study of cytomegalovirus exposure and HLA in healthy donors (dated by TCRdb to between 2016 and 2019). Describing the broader study: In an earlier analysis of fewer than 750 of the donors, around 290 Gb of sequence data and 90 million to 120 million unique TCR beta sequences from 150 million to 200 million T cells were reported. Roughly 300 gigabases of sequencing data and 80 million or so unique TCR sequences were included in an early release covering 500 to 750 HLA-typed donors. Of the roughly 420 genotyped donors, approximately 80% were placed in the genetic ancestry cluster associated with self-reported Caucasian donors. The aim of the study was to test whether cataloging public T cell receptors could identify signatures of past pathogen exposure. The study used immunosequencing to profile the T cell repertoires of approximately 640 subjects and linked those repertoires to cytomegalovirus serostatus. In addition to the first cohort of around 670 subjects, a separate validation cohort of around 110 different subjects was used. The study combined high-throughput TCR immunosequencing, statistical association of individual TCRs with disease status, and machine learning to predict cytomegalovirus infection status. To study patterns of TCR occurrence, a later analysis re-analyzed previously published TCR beta repertoires from 700 or so donors and added high-resolution HLA genotyping. In the later analysis, no new phenotypic data were used to find candidate immune exposures; instead, reliance was placed on TCR beta sequences and their occurrence across donors. To decide whether each TCR beta V gene segment behaved as functional or pseudogenic, an earlier analysis of some 600 of the donors relied on high-throughput TCR beta sequencing. Alongside the repertoire data, information on donor age, sex, ethnicity and CMV serostatus was compiled. A later genetic analysis used genome-wide SNP genotypes for about 65% of the roughly 700 donors, treating that subset as a discovery cohort. Every repertoire in the discovery cohort had been generated on one and the same sequencing platform. HLA typing covered class I and class II loci at four-digit resolution. Typing coverage differed by locus: A, B, C, DRB1 and DQB1 were typed in roughly 620-630 donors, DQA1 in about 560, DPA1 in roughly 590, and DPB1 in 450 to 480. Because of strong linkage in the cohort, a few DR-DQ haplotypes were treated as single units for association and clustering. On average, over 200,000 unique TCR beta nucleotide sequences were sequenced per donor among 398 genotyped donors of the cohort, with roughly 19% of those sequences being non-productive. What the study reported, not specific to this receptor: The study gave a list of under 200 TCR beta chains associated with cytomegalovirus. When HLA alleles, especially DR and DQ, strongly co-occurred, TCR associations were difficult to assign to individual alleles. Because counts were too low, 15 to 20 rarely observed V segments, including chromosome 9 orphons, were left out of the earlier analysis of over 550 of the donors. In vitro tests confirmed that a few of the cytomegalovirus-associated TCR beta chains recognize cytomegalovirus antigens. Immune exposure information for the cohort was limited to CMV serostatus. Cytomegalovirus status was reported to be diagnosed by the classifier with high specificity and sensitivity in both the original and validation cohorts. According to a later genetic analysis, donors in an Asian-associated ancestry cluster had fewer N-insertions in productive TCRs than the approximately 630-donor mean. The presence/absence analyses assumed that sequencing depth was roughly uniform across donors, and that assumption may not be true. Broadly in line with IMGT annotations, most TCR beta V segments showed up in productive rearrangements about 87% or about 30% of the time in an earlier analysis of several hundred of the donors. Because some donors lacked HLA typing at each locus, the association tests relied only on the typed subset. A cluster of highly shared sequence variants was judged likely to represent a technical artifact of the sequencing pipeline. It was suggested by the authors that the approach could potentially be generalized to other disease states and immunological phenotypes. A further reported finding was that TCR beta sequences accurately predicted the HLA-A and HLA-B alleles for most subjects in the first cohort. In a later analysis, some 17,000 TCR beta sequences were associated with specific HLA alleles at a false discovery rate of 0.05. V-gene and J-gene trimming of TCR beta chains was associated with a missense DCLRE1C variant in a later genetic analysis, and the association was replicated in an independent cohort. Only TCR beta chains were sequenced in this cohort, and the absence of alpha or paired-chain data limited detectable features. Several of the top co-occurrence clusters appeared to be linked to parvovirus B19, influenza, CMV and Epstein-Barr virus, according to a later analysis. Most TCR sequences were seen in very few donors, while some public TCRs were found in many individuals. In a later analysis, the rate of TCR association differed among HLA loci, with DRB1 alleles having the most associated TCRs and HLA-C alleles having the fewest. The 87-base-pair reads could not distinguish some IMGT-functional V segments, including TRBV6-2 and TRBV6-3, so those segments were excluded. Compared with equally common non-associated chains, HLA-associated TCR beta chains in a later analysis were more clonally expanded and had lower generation probabilities. Most CMV-associated TCR beta chains appeared to be HLA-restricted in a later analysis, and the HLA associations seemed to be driven largely by CMV exposure. Correlated functional status among segregating V segments might reflect linkage disequilibrium, but an unknown experimental factor could not be ruled out.

Details on this clone: Its specific antigen is unknown. It has no much larger one-base neighbor in the sample; base qualities were not kept.

In total, more than 500 healthy bone marrow donors made up the cohort. All cohort members were sampled while nominally healthy, although unrecorded immune exposures were likely present. The donor was CMV seropositive and belonged to the group of around 300 seropositive cohort members. Every donor gave a peripheral blood sample, and the peripheral blood mononuclear cells from that sample were used for TCR beta sequencing. Genomic DNA was extracted from the blood cell samples with the Qiagen DNeasy Blood Extraction Kit. CDR1 and CDR2 were assigned from the germline V gene as ENHRY and SYGVKD. The CDR3, from cysteine to phenylalanine, totals 15 residues. Here the CDR3 DNA is all that survives: 45 bases in frame from base 1. Libraries were constructed by the immunoSEQ multiplex PCR assay. A mixture of 60 forward primers for TCR Vbeta segments and 13 reverse primers for TCR Jbeta segments was used in the multiplex PCR. The CDR3 region of rearranged TCR beta genes was amplified from genomic DNA with a multiplex PCR assay. On the Illumina HiSeq System, the amplified TCR beta libraries were sequenced as 87-base-pair reads. The authors processed their data as follows. A later analysis tallied roughly 80 million unique TCR beta chains across the roughly 610 repertoires, and approximately 12 million of those chains were shared by two or more donors. To remove PCR and sequencing errors, raw reads were error-corrected and collapsed into unique sequences using a nearest-neighbor algorithm that merged closely related sequences. V, D and J gene segments were assigned by aligning CDR3 sequences to IMGT reference sequences. For a sequence to be retained, a match of at least six nucleotides to both a V gene segment and a J gene segment was required. Rearrangements were called productive when the CDR3 lacked stop codons and stayed in frame with V and J; all others were non-productive. Following IMGT convention, CDR3 was defined as the stretch from the second conserved V-encoded cysteine up to the conserved J-encoded phenylalanine. The earlier analysis of about 530 of the donors excluded any sequence lacking an unambiguous match to a single V gene segment. An earlier analysis of a few hundred of the donors called V segments functional above 56.7% productive rearrangements and segregating when the between-donor standard deviation exceeded 5%. A statistical classification framework was built to diagnose cytomegalovirus status from the catalog of TCR beta chain sequences. A later analysis assigned V and J genes by comparing TCR nucleotide sequences with IMGT/GENE-DB human TR gene sequences. A later analysis assigned CDR3 sequences and most-parsimonious VDJ recombination scenarios with the TCRdist pipeline. In a later analysis, every TCR beta chain was defined by the combination of its CDR3 amino acid sequence and its V-gene family, and reads without a unique V-gene family were dropped. A later analysis removed several hundred highly shared, low-generation-probability nucleotide sequences to deal with suspected cross-contamination and a sequencing artifact. In a later analysis, a clonal expansion index for each public chain was calculated from normalized within-repertoire ranks of inferred template counts. In a later analysis, generation probabilities were computed using a VDJ recombination model fitted to out-of-frame rearrangements, and the results were checked against IGoR. In a later analysis, hypergeometric tests were used to score TCR-TCR, TCR-HLA and TCR-CMV co-occurrence, with a repertoire-size bias correction applied to TCR pairs. False discovery rates were estimated in a later analysis by permuting HLA or CMV assignments 20 times. A later analysis grouped co-occurring TCRs with DBSCAN, adding TCRdist sequence similarity when clustering within HLA-allele-positive subsets. Co-occurrence clustering excluded repertoires with fewer than 30,000 or more than 120,000 public chains, plus five with anomalous nucleotide sharing. The source is immuneACCESS, and TCRdb retained only in-frame sequences with V and J called. Part of the clones is not carried over; for the studies checked, unresolved V genes explain less than half of this, and the remainder is unexplained. D and trimming come from the DNA, and the V and J calls and clone size come from that table. The sample profile shows more than 150,000 clones; approximately 80% of them were found once. The top ten clonotypes cover 1.3% to 1.5% of the sample.

The V and J genes are TRBV10-3 and TRBJ2-5; 12 central bases correspond to TRBD2. The J call is doubtful: the DNA matches TRBJ2-7 better. The TCR sequence derives from a girl between 10 and 17 years old in good health and CMV-seropositive. The sequenced material came from PBMCs. In nucleotides, the sequence is TGTGCCATCAGTCCAGGACTAGCGGGACCGTACGAGCAGTACTTC. Its protein product is CAISPGLAGPYEQYF.